These 2 T cell receptor beta chains came from one sample sequenced in a study of T cell responses to AZD1222 COVID-19 vaccine. TCRdb's copy holds only in-frame clones and misses some; the assay was immunoSEQ multiplex PCR. The sample shows some 120,000 clones, 85% to 95% of them seen only once. The material sequenced was peripheral blood, taken on day 0 of AZD1222 vaccination. These receptors came from an adult in good health.

This chain joins TRBV7-9 and TRBJ2-1; D gene ambiguous. This CDR3 comprises 11 residues. The germline V gene has CDR1 SEHNR and CDR2 FQNEAQ (reference sequence). Trimming shortened V by 5 bases and J by 8 bases, and 7 bases separated the two germline ends. The CDR3 DNA follows: TGTGCCAGCAGCGCACACCATGAGCAGTTCTTC. Its protein product is CASSAHHEQFF. The full variable domain, with the rest looked up from reference TRBV7-9 and TRBJ2-1, is DTGVSQNPRHKITKRGQNVTFRCDPISEHNRLYWYRQTLGQGPEFLTYFQNEAQLEKSRLLSDRFSAERPKGSFSTLEIQRTEQGDSAMYLCASSAHHEQFFGPGTRLTVL.

The V gene is TRBV5-1, the J gene TRBJ2-6; 14 bases line up with TRBD2. Looked up from germline, CDR1 is SGHRS and CDR2 is YFSETQ. Trimming removed 0 bases from V and 2 bases from J; junction bases left unmatched: 4. The CDR3 contains 19 residues. The CDR3 loop reads CASSLAGGLAGAGANVLTF. In DNA form, the CDR3 reads TGCGCCAGCAGCTTGGCCGGGGGACTAGCGGGAGCTGGGGCCAACGTCCTGACTTTC.